This T cell receptor (beta chain) was sequenced during a study of blood T cell repertoires in COVID-19. Study-level background: Nucleic acid was either cDNA or gDNA, and it came from T cells, B-cell-depleted T cells, or PBMCs.

V was shortened by 8 bases and J by 5 bases, with 16 bases between the two germline ends. In germline, CDR1 is MDHEN, CDR2 SYDVKM. The CDR3 loop spans 14 amino acids. TCRdb's table, derived via immunoSEQ multiplex PCR, lists solely in-frame clones and lacks some. Of more than 40,000 clones in the sample, about four fifths were seen once. This clone was detected only a few times. The receptor's source is a man aged 50 to 59 with active COVID-19. The chain uses TRBV28 and TRBJ2-1, with D possibly TRBD2 on 7 matching bases. The specimen was peripheral blood. CDR3 sequence (DNA): TGTGCCAGCGGGAGCGGGACACCCAACAATGAGCAGTTCTTC. Its translation: CASGSGTPNNEQFF.